This T cell receptor beta chain was retrieved from a study of beta chain features in type 1 diabetes. The overall study: Regarding age, gender and cell yields, patients proved similar to healthy donors.

Sequenced material consisted of expressed TCRB transcripts (all of the isolated RNA was reverse transcribed). Data came from immunoSEQ multiplex PCR; TCRdb stores just in-frame clones and leaves some out. This sample has about 370,000 clones, with over 9% found just once. CDR1 and CDR2 from the germline V gene are WNHNN and SYGVQD (reference sequence). V lost 6 bases, J lost 5 bases, and 6 bases stayed unmatched. The CDR3 runs 15 residues. For this clone: What it binds is not known.

Donors underwent one heparinised blood draw, about 120 mL on average. Isolation of CD4+ naive, central memory, regulatory and stem cell-like memory cells was achieved by sorting via CD45RO/CCR7/CD25/CD127/CD95/CD27. Purities over 95% were achieved in all sorted populations. Study-level findings and limits: Researchers report that Type 1 diabetes patients had moderately but significantly shorter TCRB CDR3s across all four CD4+ subsets.

The receptor was isolated from a man between 25 and 39 years old with type 1 diabetes. Sequencing used central memory CD4+ T cells from blood. The chain uses TRBV10-1 and TRBJ2-1; 11 bases fit TRBD2. The CDR3 protein is CASRSGTSGHNEQFF. For the CDR3, the DNA is TGCGCCAGCAGATCCGGGACTAGCGGCCACAATGAGCAGTTCTTC.